This T cell receptor (beta chain) was sequenced for a study of early T cells in non-severe SARS-CoV-2 infection. MiXCR, run by TCRdb on the 5' RACE reads, gives a single entry per CDR3 protein. The top ten hold 4.5% to 7% of the sample, which has around 44,000 distinct CDR3 sequences, about 7.8% seen once. Study-level points and caveats: Matches to VDJdb favored anti-spike CD8 responses and missed private and CD4 specificities.

This clonotype was detected many times. Its target is unknown. Germline-derived CDR1 and CDR2 are SNHLY and FYNNEI. The ends were cut back, 3 bases at V and 5 bases at J, with 14 bases in the middle. CDR3 length: 15 amino acids. The sample taken for sequencing was whole blood. The chain combines TRBV2 with TRBJ2-1; D unresolved. This TCR came from an adult who was a healthcare worker with PCR-confirmed SARS-CoV-2 infection or an uninfected control (not recorded which). DNA of the CDR3: TGTGCCAGCAGTGAGTTCGATACTACCCACAATGAGCAGTTCTTC. Its protein is CASSEFDTTHNEQFF. Looking up the rest from reference TRBV2 and TRBJ2-1 gives the full variable domain: EPEVTQTPSHQVTQMGQEVILRCVPISNHLYFYWYRQILGQKVEFLVSFYNNEISEKSEIFDDQFSVERPDGSNFTLKIRSTKLEDSAMYFCASSEFDTTHNEQFFGPGTRLTVL.